These 25 T cell receptor beta chains were all obtained from the same sample, sequenced in a study of T cell repertoires in ileal Crohn's disease. Libraries were prepared by immunoSEQ multiplex PCR; TCRdb keeps only in-frame clonotypes and omits some of them. Of under 35,000 clones in the sample, about four fifths were seen once. The sample comprised ileal tissue. These receptors were collected from an adult with Crohn's disease.

This chain uses TRBV6-1 with TRBJ1-4; D is undetermined. The ends were cut back, 6 bases at V and 5 bases at J, with 10 bases in the middle. CDR3 length: 13 residues. Germline V gene sequence: CDR1 MNHNS, CDR2 SASEGT. The CDR3 loop is CASRDWINEKLFF. CDR3 DNA: TGTGCCAGCAGAGACTGGATCAATGAAAAACTGTTTTTT.

This chain's CDR3 is CASSESPAAQQYF. As DNA, the CDR3 is TGTGCCAGCAGTGAAAGCCCAGCGGCCCAGCAGTACTTC. V is TRBV6-1 and J is TRBJ2-7; possible D gene TRBD2, 5 bases. CDR1 and CDR2 (germline): MNHNS, SASEGT. CDR3 length equals 13 residues. V was trimmed by 2 bases and J by 8 bases, leaving 13 bases between them.

The chain couples TRBV6-1 to TRBJ2-2; D is uncertain. V lost 7 bases to trimming and J lost 2 bases, with 11 bases between them. The CDR3 covers 14 residues. Germline V CDR1 and CDR2: MNHNS, SASEGT. This CDR3 is CASTIPYNTGELFF. The CDR3 bases are TGTGCCAGCACTATTCCCTACAACACCGGGGAGCTGTTTTTT.

The gene calls are TRBV18 and TRBJ1-1; a weak D match, TRBD1 (5 bases). Germline values: CDR1 KGHSH, CDR2 LQKENI. CDR3 size: 11 residues. Trimming removed 6 bases at V and 8 bases at J, with 10 bases between. CDR3 DNA: TGTGCCAGCTCTAGTAGACAGGAAGCTTTCTTT. It is translated as CASSSRQEAFF.

The chain has TRBV10-3 and TRBJ2-6; D is possibly TRBD2 (6 bases). V lost 7 bases to trimming and J lost 2 bases, with 9 bases between them. The CDR3 has 14 amino acids. Germline V lookup: CDR1 ENHRY, CDR2 SYGVKD. The CDR3 sequence is CAINRGAGANVLTF. The DNA for the CDR3 is TGTGCCATCAATCGCGGGGCTGGGGCCAACGTCCTGACTTTC.

The chain employs TRBV4-2 and TRBJ2-7, with TRBD2 matching over 9 bases. In germline, CDR1 is LGHNA, CDR2 YNFKEQ. With V trimmed by 0 bases and J by 2 bases, 11 bases remained unmatched. This CDR3 is 18 amino acids long. Here the CDR3 reads CASSQDLGSASGAYEQYF. The CDR3 DNA reads TGTGCCAGCAGCCAAGATTTAGGGTCGGCTAGCGGGGCCTACGAGCAGTACTTC.

V and J are TRBV14 and TRBJ1-2; perhaps TRBD1 as D (5 bases). CDR1 and CDR2 (germline): SGHDN, FVKESK. V lost 4 bases and J 3 bases, leaving 9 bases between the germline ends. The CDR3 loop spans 13 amino acids. The CDR3 nucleotides read TGTGCCAGCAGCCCAGGGCTGGACTATGGCTACACCTTC. Translating gives CASSPGLDYGYTF.

This rearrangement joins TRBV7-9 to TRBJ2-7; 8 bases line up with TRBD2. Trimming cost V 5 bases and J 7 bases; bases outside gene matches: 10. Germline values: CDR1 SEHNR, CDR2 FQNEAQ (reference sequence). The CDR3 has 14 amino acids. The CDR3: CASSRRGAKKEQYF. The CDR3 DNA reads TGTGCCAGCAGCCGGCGGGGGGCCAAGAAGGAGCAGTACTTC.

The J gene is TRBJ1-2, the V gene TRBV6-4, with 10 bases aligning to TRBD1. The V segment lost 7 bases and the J segment 2 bases; nucleotides outside the gene matches: 4. This CDR3 is built from 14 residues. Germline CDR1 and CDR2: MRHNA and SNTAGT. The CDR3 nucleotides are TGTGCCAGCACTAGGGACAGGGGAAACTATGGCTACACCTTC. Its protein is CASTRDRGNYGYTF.

The rearrangement joins TRBV5-1 to TRBJ1-1; a possible D gene is TRBD1 (6 bases). The CDR3 loop spans 16 amino acids. Trimming took 2 bases from V and 0 from J, leaving 14 bases between them. The germline gives CDR1 SGHRS, CDR2 YFSETQ. CDR3 residues: CASSFGQFSMNTEAFF. CDR3 DNA: TGCGCCAGCAGCTTCGGACAGTTTTCAATGAACACTGAAGCTTTCTTT.

This chain uses TRBV28 with TRBJ1-1; unclear D gene. CDR1 is MDHEN and CDR2 is SYDVKM in the germline V gene. The ends were cut back, 6 bases at V and 5 bases at J, with 7 bases in the middle. The CDR3 sequence is 11 residues long. The CDR3 DNA follows: TGTGCCAGCAGAGCTAGTACTGAAGCTTTCTTT. Its protein product is CASRASTEAFF.

V and J are TRBV27 and TRBJ2-1, with 9 bases lining up with TRBD1. Per the germline V gene, CDR1 is MNHEY and CDR2 is SMNVEV (reference sequence). The CDR3 contains 15 residues. Unmatched junction bases numbered 9, after V lost 6 bases and J lost 6 bases. CDR3 nucleotides: TGTGCCAGCAGGAACACAGGGGGCGCCCGCAATGAGCAGTTCTTC. This translates into CASRNTGGARNEQFF.

This chain uses TRBV19 with TRBJ1-2, with 10 bases fitting TRBD1. The CDR3 totals 15 residues. Germline V CDR1 and CDR2: LNHDA, SQIVND (reference sequence). With V trimmed by 5 bases and J by 2 bases, 5 bases remained unmatched. CDR3 loop: CASSVPGQGNYGYTF. CDR3 DNA: TGTGCCAGTAGTGTGCCGGGACAGGGGAACTATGGCTACACCTTC. Filled out from reference TRBV19 and TRBJ1-2, the complete variable domain reads DGGITQSPKYLFRKEGQNVTLSCEQNLNHDAMYWYRQDPGQGLRLIYYSQIVNDFQKGDIAEGYSVSREKKESFPLTVTSAQKNPTAFYLCASSVPGQGNYGYTFGSGTRLTVV.

This clone appeared a few times. V usage is TRBV27 and J usage is TRBJ1-2, with unresolved D. Trimming left V 8 bases short and J 4 bases short, with 17 bases between. Germline V gene data show CDR1 as MNHEY and CDR2 as SMNVEV (reference sequence). The CDR3 has 14 amino acids. The CDR3 bases are TGTGCCAGCTCCCCCGTCAGCACGGGCTATGGCTACACCTTC. It translates to CASSPVSTGYGYTF.

The CDR3 loop reads CSVEGQGLYEQYF. The CDR3 nucleotides read TGCAGCGTTGAGGGACAGGGCCTATACGAGCAGTACTTC. The rearrangement joins TRBV29-1 to TRBJ2-7; TRBD1 agrees at 9 bases. CDR3 length equals 13 residues. Germline-derived CDR1 and CDR2 are SQVTM and ANQGSEA. Trimming at V came to 3 bases and at J to 4 bases, leaving 4 bases not matched to a gene.

To note about this clone: Sequence at one end of the junction differs from germline and may be a read error. The gene calls are TRBV5-1 and TRBJ1-3; D unresolved. This CDR3 spans 15 amino acids. From germline, CDR1 is SGHRS and CDR2 YFSETQ. In DNA form, the CDR3 reads TGCGCCAGCAGTTTGGACTCCTACTCTGGAAACACCATATATTTT. This codes for CASSLDSYSGNTIYF.

The CDR3 DNA reads TGTGCCACCAGTTTAAACAGGGCCGGAAACACCATATATTTT. Its protein is CATSLNRAGNTIYF. The V call is TRBV15, the J call TRBJ1-3; a weak D match, TRBD1 (6 bases). Per the germline V gene, CDR1 is LNHNV and CDR2 is YYDKDF (reference sequence). This CDR3 comprises 14 residues. The germline V and J ends were trimmed by 6 bases and 4 bases, with 13 bases remaining between them.

As DNA, the CDR3 is TGTGCCAGCAGGGACGACCCGAGGGCCGGCTACACCTTC. This encodes CASRDDPRAGYTF. The rearrangement links TRBV5-4 to TRBJ1-2; D is ambiguous. V was shortened by 5 bases and J by 8 bases, with 16 bases between the two germline ends. The CDR3 length is 13 residues. Looked up from germline, CDR1 is SGHNT and CDR2 is YYREEE (reference sequence). The full variable domain, with the rest looked up from reference TRBV5-4 and TRBJ1-2, is ETGVTQSPTHLIKTRGQQVTLRCSSQSGHNTVSWYQQALGQGPQFIFQYYREEENGRGNFPPRFSGLQFPNYSSELNVNALELDDSALYLCASRDDPRAGYTFGSGTRLTVV.

This clone has a single count. The chain combines TRBV2 with TRBJ2-1, with 9 bases fitting TRBD2. Germline V lookup: CDR1 SNHLY, CDR2 FYNNEI. The CDR3 runs 16 residues. V dropped 1 base and J dropped 4; count of bases not matched to a gene: 5. Here the CDR3 reads CASSEGLAGNYNEQFF. As DNA, the CDR3 is TGTGCCAGCAGTGAAGGTCTAGCGGGGAATTACAATGAGCAGTTCTTC.

The gene calls are TRBV7-2 and TRBJ2-7; the D is unclear. From germline, CDR1 is SGHTA and CDR2 FQGNSA. Deletions cut 2 bases from V and 4 bases from J, with 9 bases between. The CDR3 has 13 residues. Written as DNA, the CDR3 is TGTGCCAGCAGCTTACTTCACGGGTACGAGCAGTACTTC. This codes for CASSLLHGYEQYF.

This sequence joins TRBV6-4 and TRBJ2-3; TRBD2 aligns across 8 bases. The CDR3 has 14 amino acids. CDR1 MRHNA and CDR2 SNTAGT come from the germline V gene. Trimming took 3 bases from V and 1 from J; bases not matched to a gene: 0. The CDR3 DNA reads as TGTGCCAGCAGTGAAGCGGGGGGCACAGATACGCAGTATTTT. It codes for CASSEAGGTDTQYF.

V and J are TRBV6-5 and TRBJ2-7; a weak D match, TRBD2 (7 bases). The germline V gene has CDR1 MNHEY and CDR2 SVGAGI. Trimming removed 2 bases from V and 7 bases from J, with 18 bases in between. The CDR3 has 15 residues. The CDR3 region is CASSYGGGRSQEQYF. CDR3 bases: TGTGCCAGCAGTTACGGGGGCGGGAGATCTCAAGAGCAGTACTTC.

CDR3 in amino acids: CASRGEGDFGLFF. Written as DNA, the CDR3 is TGTGCCAGCAGAGGAGAGGGAGACTTCGGGCTGTTCTTC. The gene calls are TRBV11-3 and TRBJ2-1; perhaps TRBD2 as D (5 bases). V lost 6 bases and J lost 15, with 21 bases in between. The germline V gene has CDR1 SGHNT and CDR2 YENEEA. The CDR3 contains 13 residues. Combining the CDR3 with reference TRBV11-3 and TRBJ2-1 gives the whole variable domain EAGVVQSPRYKIIEKKQPVAFWCNPISGHNTLYWYLQNLGQGPELLIRYENEEAVDDSQLPKDRFSAERLKGVDSTLKIQPAELGDSAVYLCASRGEGDFGLFFGPGTRLTVL.

CDR3 sequence: CASSLQIHGELFF. The DNA of the CDR3 is TGCGCCAGCAGCTTGCAAATCCACGGGGAGCTGTTTTTT. The chain is built from TRBV5-1 and TRBJ2-2; D is unresolved. The CDR3 consists of 13 residues. The V gene lost 1 base and the J gene lost 7 bases, with 8 bases spanning the gap. Germline CDR1 and CDR2: SGHRS and YFSETQ.

This clone appeared a few times. V and J are TRBV6-1 and TRBJ1-1; TRBD1 aligns across 7 bases. V was clipped by 7 bases and J by 0 bases; unmatched bases: 8. From germline, CDR1 is MNHNS and CDR2 SASEGT. CDR3 size: 15 residues. In DNA form, the CDR3 reads TGTGCCAGCATCAGGGACAGCCACATGAACACTGAAGCTTTCTTT. This encodes CASIRDSHMNTEAFF.